Sequencing of this T cell receptor beta chain was carried out in a study of blood T cell repertoires in COVID-19. The CDR3 has 13 residues. V lost 5 bases and J lost 11; bases outside the gene matches: 11. Method: immunoSEQ multiplex PCR; TCRdb's copy keeps in-frame clones and lacks some. Of 250,000 to 300,000 clones listed, 91% are singletons. The specimen sequenced was PBMCs or T cells enriched from blood (not recorded which). V is TRBV12-3 or TRBV12-4 and J is TRBJ1-1; 7 bases are shared with TRBD1. This sequence originates from a human donor in a cohort exposed to, infected with or recovered from COVID-19 (not recorded which). The donor label of this sample is uncertain. CDR3 nucleotide sequence: TGTGCCAGCAGTCCAGGGACAGCTCGTCTGGCTTTCTTT. Its translation: CASSPGTARLAFF.